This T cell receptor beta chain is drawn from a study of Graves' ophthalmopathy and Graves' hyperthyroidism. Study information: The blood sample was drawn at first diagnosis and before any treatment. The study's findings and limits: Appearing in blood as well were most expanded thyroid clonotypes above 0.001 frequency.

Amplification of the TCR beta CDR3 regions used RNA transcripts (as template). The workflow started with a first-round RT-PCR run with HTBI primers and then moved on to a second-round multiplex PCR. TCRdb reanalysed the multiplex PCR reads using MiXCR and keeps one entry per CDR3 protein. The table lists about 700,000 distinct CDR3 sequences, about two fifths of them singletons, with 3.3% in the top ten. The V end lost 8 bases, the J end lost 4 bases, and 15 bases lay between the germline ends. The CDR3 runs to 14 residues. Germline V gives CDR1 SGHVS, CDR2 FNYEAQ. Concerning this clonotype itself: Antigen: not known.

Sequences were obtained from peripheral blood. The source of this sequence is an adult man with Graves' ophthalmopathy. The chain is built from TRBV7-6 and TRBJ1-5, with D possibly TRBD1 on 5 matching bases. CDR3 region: CASGAGQVNQPQHF. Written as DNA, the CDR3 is TGTGCCAGCGGTGCGGGGCAGGTTAATCAGCCCCAGCATTTT.